These 20 T cell receptor beta chains were sequenced from one sample in a study of breast tumors, draining lymph nodes, adjacent tissues. Samples came from axillary lymph nodes draining the breast cancer. From the multiplex PCR reads, TCRdb called clonotypes with MiXCR, one entry per CDR3 protein. The sample yields 150,000 to 200,000 distinct CDR3 sequences, roughly 30% seen once. Sequencing input: axillary lymph node tissue. These receptors came from a female donor with breast cancer. Some clones in this sample may be carry-over from other donors' samples.

This clonotype was picked up a small number of times. This may come from a read error, since a much larger clone is one base off. This rearrangement joins TRBV12-3 or TRBV12-4 to TRBJ2-1; no clear D. The CDR3 contains 12 residues. The CDR3 DNA reads as TGTGCTAGTGGTTTCCCGGTCGCTGAGCAGTTCTTC. This gives the protein CASGFPVAEQFF.

The CDR3 DNA reads as TGCAGTGCTAGAGCGGGAGGCTACACCTTC. As protein: CSARAGGYTF. The chain recombines TRBV20-1 with TRBJ1-2; unclear D gene. CDR3 length: 10 residues. The V end lost 1 base, the J end lost 8 bases, and 5 bases lay between the germline ends. Germline CDR1 reads DFQATT; CDR2 reads SNEGSKA (reference sequence).

The chain combines TRBV7-9 with TRBJ2-2; TRBD1 might be the D (5 bases). The J call may be faulty, since TRBJ1-1 better matches the DNA end. The germline V gene has CDR1 SEHNR and CDR2 FQNEAQ (reference sequence). CDR3 length: 15 residues. For the CDR3, the DNA is TGTGCCAGCAGAGTAAACGGGGCAGGGCGGACTGAAGCTTTCTTT. It yields the protein CASRVNGAGRTEAFF.

Turning to this clonotype: At one boundary the junction diverges from the germline segment, which might be a read error. The chain uses TRBV11-3 and TRBJ2-5; no reliable D call. The CDR3 has 14 amino acids. Germline CDR1 reads SGHNT; CDR2 reads YENEEA. The CDR3 DNA is TGTGACAGCAGCTTCAGTCAGTGTCGGGAGACCCAGTACTTC. This sequence encodes CDSSFSQCRETQYF.

This clonotype was counted many times. The chain combines TRBV10-3 with TRBJ2-2, with TRBD1 as a possible D gene (6 bases). This CDR3 has 14 amino acids. The germline V gene encodes CDR1 ENHRY and CDR2 SYGVKD. Trimming pared 6 bases from V and 1 base from J, leaving 9 bases between. The CDR3 spells CAIRGQRNTGELFF. The CDR3 DNA is TGTGCCATCAGGGGACAACGGAACACCGGGGAGCTGTTTTTT.

As to this clonotype: Since a much larger clone is just one base distant, this may be a read error. Lacking the conserved final phenylalanine or tryptophan, this CDR3 likely reflects a read error. The rearrangement joins TRBV10-3 to TRBJ2-3; no clear D gene. The CDR3 contains 12 residues. The germline gives CDR1 ENHRY, CDR2 SYGVKD. The CDR3 coding sequence is TGTGCCAGCAGTGACCGACTTTATACGCAGTATTCT. Translating gives CASSDRLYTQYS.

This clonotype was observed many times. The V gene is TRBV24-1, the J gene TRBJ2-3; TRBD1 matches at 7 bases. The CDR3 spans 15 residues. J was trimmed by 2 bases and V by 6 bases; bases with no gene match: 7. Germline V gives CDR1 KGHDR, CDR2 SFDVKD. CDR3 region: CATSNRDSPTDTQYF. The CDR3 DNA reads TGTGCCACCAGTAACCGGGACAGTCCCACAGATACGCAGTATTTT.

This clonotype was found many times. The rearrangement uses TRBV30 and TRBJ2-5; no firm D call. The CDR3 totals 11 residues. The V end lost 2 bases, the J end lost 2 bases, and 3 bases lay between the germline ends. Germline lookup yields CDR1 GTSNPN and CDR2 SVGIG (reference sequence). CDR3 sequence reads: CAWSIQETQYF. CDR3 DNA: TGTGCCTGGAGTATTCAAGAGACCCAGTACTTC.

This clonotype appeared many times. The chain employs TRBV29-1 and TRBJ1-2; 11 bases align to TRBD1. The CDR3 runs to 16 residues. Trimming at V came to 6 bases and at J to 1 base, leaving 10 bases not matched to a gene. Germline V lookup: CDR1 SQVTM, CDR2 ANQGSEA. CDR3 loop: CSVGRTGGAGNYGYTF. CDR3 sequence (DNA): TGCAGCGTCGGCCGGACAGGGGGCGCGGGTAACTATGGCTACACCTTC.

This clonotype was detected only a few times. A much larger clone differs by one base, so this may be a read error. The chain has TRBV5-4 and TRBJ2-7; possible D gene TRBD1, 7 bases. In germline, CDR1 is SGHNT, CDR2 YYREEE (reference sequence). The CDR3 contains 14 residues. V lost 4 bases and J 3 bases, leaving 14 bases between the germline ends. The CDR3 region is CASSRGTAHYEQYF. CDR3 nucleotide sequence: TGTGCCAGCAGCCGCGGGACAGCGCACTACGAGCAGTACTTC.

In the case of this clonotype: One base away lies a much larger clone, so this may be a sequencing read error. In DNA form, the CDR3 reads TGTGCCGGCAGCGACGGGACAGTCATCTATGGCTACACCTTC. Translating it yields CAGSDGTVIYGYTF. V is TRBV5-6 and J is TRBJ1-2, with 7 nucleotides matching TRBD1. The germline CDR1 and CDR2 sequences are SGHDT and YYEEEE. The CDR3 loop spans 14 amino acids.

This clonotype has only one observation. The chain uses TRBV24-1 and TRBJ1-1; the D gene is possibly TRBD1 (5 bases). CDR3 size: 15 residues. Germline V gives CDR1 KGHDR, CDR2 SFDVKD. V was cut by 6 bases and J by 0 bases, with 13 bases left in between. For the CDR3, the DNA is TGTGCCACCAGTAAAGTGACAGATCTGAACACTGAAGCTTTCTTT. Translated: CATSKVTDLNTEAFF.

This clonotype has at least ten counts. This rearrangement joins TRBV5-1 to TRBJ2-1; D remains ambiguous. V was cut by 0 bases and J by 8 bases, with 9 bases left in between. The CDR3 consists of 13 residues. Germline assignment: CDR1 SGHRS and CDR2 YFSETQ. The CDR3 DNA reads as TGCGCCAGCAGCTTGGCAGCTCTCGATGAGCAGTTCTTC. This gives the protein CASSLAALDEQFF.

This clonotype was found many times. The chain has TRBV7-9 and TRBJ1-2; D gene ambiguous. The CDR3 length is 16 residues. Germline CDR1 SEHNR, CDR2 FQNEAQ (reference sequence). V was pared by 2 bases and J by 0 bases, with 13 bases between. In nucleotides, the CDR3 is TGTGCCAGCAGCTTATCTCTGTTGGGTTCTAACTATGGCTACACCTTC. Amino acids: CASSLSLLGSNYGYTF.

Many counts were recorded for this clonotype. The chain links TRBV24-1 to TRBJ1-1, with 7 bases aligning to TRBD1. The CDR3 has 13 amino acids. V was pared by 3 bases and J by 5 bases, with 2 bases of the junction left unmatched. CDR1 is KGHDR and CDR2 is SFDVKD in the germline V gene. The CDR3 sequence: CATSDQTGTEAFF. In nucleotides, the CDR3 is TGTGCCACCAGTGATCAGACAGGGACTGAAGCTTTCTTT.

The table lists this clonotype with many counts. This rearrangement joins TRBV7-3 to TRBJ1-2; TRBD1 matches 7 bases. V lost 4 bases, J lost 4 bases, and 18 bases stayed unmatched. Germline-derived CDR1 and CDR2 are SGHTA and FQGTGA. The length of the CDR3 is 18 residues. The CDR3 sequence: CASSSREGARISGYGYTF. The CDR3 nucleotides are TGTGCCAGCAGCTCAAGGGAGGGGGCGCGTATCAGTGGCTATGGCTACACCTTC.

At least ten counts were recorded for this clonotype. The chain is built from TRBV12-3 or TRBV12-4 and TRBJ2-4, with TRBD1 matching 10 bases. The V segment lost 4 bases and the J segment 8 bases; nucleotides outside the gene matches: 5. The CDR3 is made up of 14 amino acids. The CDR3 sequence: CASSSGTGVYIQYF. The CDR3 DNA is TGTGCCAGCAGTTCTGGGACAGGGGTCTACATTCAGTACTTC.

Regarding this clonotype: This clone may be a read error of a much larger clone one base away. The rearrangement uses TRBV6-6 and TRBJ2-6; D is unclear. Germline V gives CDR1 MNHNY, CDR2 SVGAGI (reference sequence). The CDR3 is made up of 15 amino acids. The CDR3 spells CASSYSPSEANVLTF. The DNA for the CDR3 is TGTGCCAGCAGTTACTCCCCCTCTGAGGCCAACGTCCTGACTTTC.

The sample holds a few counts of this clonotype. The chain links TRBV28 to TRBJ2-3, with 8 positions matching TRBD2. The CDR3 is 16 residues long. J gave up 4 bases and V 4 bases, and 10 bases lay outside the gene matches. Germline lookup yields CDR1 MDHEN and CDR2 SYDVKM. CDR3 in amino acids: CASSSGYPGRADTQYF. The CDR3 DNA is TGTGCCAGCAGTTCCGGATACCCCGGGAGGGCAGATACGCAGTATTTT.

With regard to this clonotype: An end of the junction differs from the germline gene, which may be a read error. The rearrangement joins TRBV15 to TRBJ2-7; TRBD1 agrees at 7 bases. CDR1 and CDR2 from the germline V gene are LNHNV and YYDKDF (reference sequence). The CDR3 totals 15 residues. CDR3 protein: CAASSLETGNYEQYF. CDR3 nucleotides: TGTGCCGCCAGCAGCTTAGAGACAGGGAACTACGAGCAGTACTTC.